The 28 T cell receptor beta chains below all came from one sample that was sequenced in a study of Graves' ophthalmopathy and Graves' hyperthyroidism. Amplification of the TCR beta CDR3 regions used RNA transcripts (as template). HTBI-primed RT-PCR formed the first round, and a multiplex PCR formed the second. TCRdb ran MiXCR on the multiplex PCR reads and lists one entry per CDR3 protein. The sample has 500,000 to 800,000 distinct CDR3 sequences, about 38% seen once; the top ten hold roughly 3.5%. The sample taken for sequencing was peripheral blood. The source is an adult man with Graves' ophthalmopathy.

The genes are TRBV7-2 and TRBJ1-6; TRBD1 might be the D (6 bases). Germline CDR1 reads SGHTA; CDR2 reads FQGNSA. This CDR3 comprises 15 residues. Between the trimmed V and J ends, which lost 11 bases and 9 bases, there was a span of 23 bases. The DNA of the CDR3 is TGTGCCTGGAGCACCCTTGGGGGGCGTGGTTCACCCCTCCACTTT. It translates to CAWSTLGGRGSPLHF.

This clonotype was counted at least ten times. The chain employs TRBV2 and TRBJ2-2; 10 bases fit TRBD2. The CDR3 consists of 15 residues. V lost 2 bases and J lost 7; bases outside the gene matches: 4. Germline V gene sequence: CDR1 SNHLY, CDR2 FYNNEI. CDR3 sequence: CASSESGGASGELFF. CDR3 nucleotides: TGTGCCAGCAGTGAAAGCGGGGGGGCAAGCGGGGAGCTGTTTTTT.

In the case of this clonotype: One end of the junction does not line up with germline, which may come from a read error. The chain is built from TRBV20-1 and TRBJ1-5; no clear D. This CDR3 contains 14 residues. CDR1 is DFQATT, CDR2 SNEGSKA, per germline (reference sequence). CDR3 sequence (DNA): TGCAGTGCTAGAGATCCGGGGAGTGCTCAGCCCCGGCATTTT. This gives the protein CSARDPGSAQPRHF.

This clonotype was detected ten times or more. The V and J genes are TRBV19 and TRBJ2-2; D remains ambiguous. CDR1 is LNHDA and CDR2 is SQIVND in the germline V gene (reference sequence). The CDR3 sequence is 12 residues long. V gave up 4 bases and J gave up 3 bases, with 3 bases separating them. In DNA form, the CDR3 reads TGTGCCAGTAGTACTTACACCGGGGAGCTGTTTTTT. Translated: CASSTYTGELFF. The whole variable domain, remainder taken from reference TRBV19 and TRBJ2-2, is DGGITQSPKYLFRKEGQNVTLSCEQNLNHDAMYWYRQDPGQGLRLIYYSQIVNDFQKGDIAEGYSVSREKKESFPLTVTSAQKNPTAFYLCASSTYTGELFFGEGSRLTVL.

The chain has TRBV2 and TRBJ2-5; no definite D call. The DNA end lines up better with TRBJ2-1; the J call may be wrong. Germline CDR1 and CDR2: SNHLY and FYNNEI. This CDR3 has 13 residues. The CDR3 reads CASSELGLREQFF. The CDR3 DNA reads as TGTGCCAGCAGTGAGTTAGGGCTACGGGAGCAGTTCTTC.

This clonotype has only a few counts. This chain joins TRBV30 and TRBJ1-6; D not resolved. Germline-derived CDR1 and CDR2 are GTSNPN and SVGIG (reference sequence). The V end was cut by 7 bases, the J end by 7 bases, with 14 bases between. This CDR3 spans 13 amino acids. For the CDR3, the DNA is TGTGCCTCTCCCGGGCCCAACAATTCACCCCTCCACTTT. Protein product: CASPGPNNSPLHF.

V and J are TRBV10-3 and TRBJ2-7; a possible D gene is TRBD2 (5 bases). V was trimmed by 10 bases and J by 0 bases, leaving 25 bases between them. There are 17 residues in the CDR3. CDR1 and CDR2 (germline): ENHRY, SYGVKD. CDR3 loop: CASLPGPGIVRSYEQYF. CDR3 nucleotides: TGTGCCAGCCTTCCGGGCCCCGGGATTGTGCGCTCCTACGAGCAGTACTTC.

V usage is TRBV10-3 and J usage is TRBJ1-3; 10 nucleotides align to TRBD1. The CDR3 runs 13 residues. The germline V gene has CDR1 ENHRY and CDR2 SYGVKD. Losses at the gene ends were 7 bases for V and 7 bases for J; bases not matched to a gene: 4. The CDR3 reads CAIIAGQGNTIYF. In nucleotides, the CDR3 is TGTGCCATCATAGCGGGACAGGGGAACACCATATATTTT.

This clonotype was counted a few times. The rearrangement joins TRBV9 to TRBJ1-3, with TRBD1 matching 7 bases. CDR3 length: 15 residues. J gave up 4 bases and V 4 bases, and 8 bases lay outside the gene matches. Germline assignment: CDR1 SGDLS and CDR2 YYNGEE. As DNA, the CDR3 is TGTGCCAGCAGCCTCTCCGGGACAGACGGAAACACCATATATTTT. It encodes CASSLSGTDGNTIYF.

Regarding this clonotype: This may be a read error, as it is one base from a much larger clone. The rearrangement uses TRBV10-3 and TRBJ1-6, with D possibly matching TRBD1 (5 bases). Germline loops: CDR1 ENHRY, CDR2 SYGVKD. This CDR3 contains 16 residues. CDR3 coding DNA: TGTGGCAGCAGTGCCGCTCCGGGGACGGAGAATTCACCCCTCCACTTT. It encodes CGSSAAPGTENSPLHF.

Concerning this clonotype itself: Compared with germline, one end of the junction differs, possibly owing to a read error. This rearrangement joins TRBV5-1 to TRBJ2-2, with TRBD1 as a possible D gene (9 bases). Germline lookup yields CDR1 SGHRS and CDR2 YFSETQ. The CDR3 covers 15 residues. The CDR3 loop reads CASSLGDREAGEQFF. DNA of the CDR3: TGCGCCAGCAGCTTGGGGGACAGGGAAGCGGGAGAGCAGTTTTTT.

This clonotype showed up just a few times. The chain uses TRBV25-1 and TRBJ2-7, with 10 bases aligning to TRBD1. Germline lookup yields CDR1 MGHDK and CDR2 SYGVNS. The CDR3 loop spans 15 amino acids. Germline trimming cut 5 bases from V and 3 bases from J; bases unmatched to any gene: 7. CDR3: CASSYPRDRGYEQYF. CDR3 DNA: TGTGCCAGCAGTTACCCAAGGGACAGGGGCTACGAGCAGTACTTC.

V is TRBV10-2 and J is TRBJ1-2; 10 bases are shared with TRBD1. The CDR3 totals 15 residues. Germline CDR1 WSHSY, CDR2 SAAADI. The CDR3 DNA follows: TGCGCAAGCGGTGAAAGCGGGACAGGGGTCTATGGCTACACCTTC. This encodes CASGESGTGVYGYTF.

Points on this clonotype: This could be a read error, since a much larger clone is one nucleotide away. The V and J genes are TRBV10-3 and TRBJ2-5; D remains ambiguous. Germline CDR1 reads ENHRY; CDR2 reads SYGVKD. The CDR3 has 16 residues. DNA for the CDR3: TGTGCCAGCAGTGAGCCCGCTTCGGGCGTTTCCGAGACCCAGTACTTC. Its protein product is CASSEPASGVSETQYF.

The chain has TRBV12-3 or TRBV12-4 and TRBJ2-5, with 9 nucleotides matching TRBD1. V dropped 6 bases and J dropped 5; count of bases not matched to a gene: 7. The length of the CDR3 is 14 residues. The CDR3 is CASSSHRGPETQYF. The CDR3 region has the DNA TGTGCCAGCAGCTCCCACAGGGGGCCGGAGACCCAGTACTTC.

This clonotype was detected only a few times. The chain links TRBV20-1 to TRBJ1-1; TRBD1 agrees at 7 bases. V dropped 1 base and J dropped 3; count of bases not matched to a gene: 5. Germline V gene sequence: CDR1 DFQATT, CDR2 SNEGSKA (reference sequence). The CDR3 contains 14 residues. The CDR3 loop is CSARAPTGDTEAFF. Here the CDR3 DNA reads TGCAGTGCTAGAGCCCCTACAGGGGACACTGAAGCTTTCTTT.

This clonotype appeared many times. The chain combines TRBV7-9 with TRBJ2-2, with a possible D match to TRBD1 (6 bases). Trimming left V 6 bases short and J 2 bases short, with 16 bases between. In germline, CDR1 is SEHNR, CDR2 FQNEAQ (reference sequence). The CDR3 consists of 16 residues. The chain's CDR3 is CASSPRSGANTGELFF. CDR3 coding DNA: TGTGCCAGCAGTCCCAGATCAGGGGCTAACACCGGGGAGCTGTTTTTT.

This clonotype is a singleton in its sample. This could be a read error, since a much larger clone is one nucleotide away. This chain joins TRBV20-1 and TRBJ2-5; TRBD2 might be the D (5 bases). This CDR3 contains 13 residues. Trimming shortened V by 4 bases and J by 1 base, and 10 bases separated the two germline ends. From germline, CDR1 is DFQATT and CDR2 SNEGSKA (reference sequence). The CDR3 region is CSATSSTQETQYF. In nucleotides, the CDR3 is TGCAGTGCTACTTCTAGCACCCAAGAGACCCAGTACTTC.

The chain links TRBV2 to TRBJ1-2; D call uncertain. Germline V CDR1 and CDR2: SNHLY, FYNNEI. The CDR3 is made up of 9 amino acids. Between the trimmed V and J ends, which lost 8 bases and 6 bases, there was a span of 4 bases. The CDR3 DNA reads TGTGCCAGCGTTCATGGCTACACCTTC. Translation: CASVHGYTF.

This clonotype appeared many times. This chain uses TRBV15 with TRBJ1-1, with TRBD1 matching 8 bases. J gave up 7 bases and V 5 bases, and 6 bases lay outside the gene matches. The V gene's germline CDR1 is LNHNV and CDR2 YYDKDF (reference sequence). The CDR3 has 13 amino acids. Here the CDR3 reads CATSSDRDGEAFF. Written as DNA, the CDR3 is TGTGCCACCAGCTCGGACAGGGATGGTGAAGCTTTCTTT.

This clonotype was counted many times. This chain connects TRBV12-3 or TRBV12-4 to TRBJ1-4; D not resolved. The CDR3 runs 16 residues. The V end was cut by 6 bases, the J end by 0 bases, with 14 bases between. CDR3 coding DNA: TGTGCCAGCAGCCCCGGGCAGGCCGCAACTAATGAAAAACTGTTTTTT. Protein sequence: CASSPGQAATNEKLFF.

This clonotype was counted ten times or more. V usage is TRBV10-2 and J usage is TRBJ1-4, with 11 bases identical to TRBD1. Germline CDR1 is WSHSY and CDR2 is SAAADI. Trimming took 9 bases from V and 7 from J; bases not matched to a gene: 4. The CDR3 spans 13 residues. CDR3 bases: TGCGCCAGTTCCGGGACAGGGGGTGAAAAACTGTTTTTT. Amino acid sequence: CASSGTGGEKLFF.

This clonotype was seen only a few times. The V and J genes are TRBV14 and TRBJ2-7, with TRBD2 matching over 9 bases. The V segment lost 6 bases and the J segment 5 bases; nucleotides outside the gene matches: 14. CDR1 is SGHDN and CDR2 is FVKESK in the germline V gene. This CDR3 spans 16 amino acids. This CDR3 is CASSSSRSGGSDEQYF. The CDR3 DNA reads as TGTGCCAGCAGTTCCTCTAGAAGCGGGGGGTCTGACGAGCAGTACTTC. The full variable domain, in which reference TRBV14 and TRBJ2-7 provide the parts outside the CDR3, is EAGVTQFPSHSVIEKGQTVTLRCDPISGHDNLYWYRRVMGKEIKFLLHFVKESKQDESGMPNNRFLAERTGGTYSTLKVQPAELEDSGVYFCASSSSRSGGSDEQYFGPGTRLTVT.

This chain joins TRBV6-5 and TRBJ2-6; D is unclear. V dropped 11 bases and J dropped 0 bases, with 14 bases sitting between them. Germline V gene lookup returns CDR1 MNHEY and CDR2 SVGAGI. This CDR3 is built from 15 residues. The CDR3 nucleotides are TGTGCCGTCATAGGCGGTTACTCTGGGGCCAACGTCCTGACTTTC. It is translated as CAVIGGYSGANVLTF.

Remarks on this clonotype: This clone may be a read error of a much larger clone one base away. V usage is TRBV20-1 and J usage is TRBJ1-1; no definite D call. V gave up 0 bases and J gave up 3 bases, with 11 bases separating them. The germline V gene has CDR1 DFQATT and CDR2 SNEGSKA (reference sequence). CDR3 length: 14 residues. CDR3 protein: CSAREDARDTEAFF. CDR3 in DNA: TGCAGTGCTAGAGAAGACGCCAGAGACACTGAAGCTTTCTTT.

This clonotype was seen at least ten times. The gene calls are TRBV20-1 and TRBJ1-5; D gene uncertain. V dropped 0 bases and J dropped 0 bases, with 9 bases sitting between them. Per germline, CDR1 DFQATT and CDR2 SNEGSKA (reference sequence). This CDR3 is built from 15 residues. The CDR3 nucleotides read TGCAGTGCTAGAGATCCAGGCGATAGCAATCAGCCCCAGCATTTT. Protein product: CSARDPGDSNQPQHF.

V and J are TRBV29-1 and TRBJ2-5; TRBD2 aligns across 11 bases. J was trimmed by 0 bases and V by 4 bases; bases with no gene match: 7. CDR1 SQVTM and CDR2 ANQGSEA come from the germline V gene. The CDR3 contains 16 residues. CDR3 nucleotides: TGCAGCGTTGGACTAGCGGGGAGATTGTACCAAGAGACCCAGTACTTC. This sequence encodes CSVGLAGRLYQETQYF. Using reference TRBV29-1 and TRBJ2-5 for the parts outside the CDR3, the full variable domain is SAVISQKPSRDICQRGTSLTIQCQVDSQVTMMFWYRQQPGQSLTLIATANQGSEATYESGFVIDKFPISRPNLTFSTLTVSNMSPEDSSIYLCSVGLAGRLYQETQYFGPGTRLLVL.

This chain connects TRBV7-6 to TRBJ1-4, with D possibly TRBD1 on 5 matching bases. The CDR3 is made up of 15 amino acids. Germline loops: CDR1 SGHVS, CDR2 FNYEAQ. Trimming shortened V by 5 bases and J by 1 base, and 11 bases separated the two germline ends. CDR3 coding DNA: TGTGCCAGCAGCCCTTGGGGGGGAACTAATGAAAAACTGTTTTTT. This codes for CASSPWGGTNEKLFF.